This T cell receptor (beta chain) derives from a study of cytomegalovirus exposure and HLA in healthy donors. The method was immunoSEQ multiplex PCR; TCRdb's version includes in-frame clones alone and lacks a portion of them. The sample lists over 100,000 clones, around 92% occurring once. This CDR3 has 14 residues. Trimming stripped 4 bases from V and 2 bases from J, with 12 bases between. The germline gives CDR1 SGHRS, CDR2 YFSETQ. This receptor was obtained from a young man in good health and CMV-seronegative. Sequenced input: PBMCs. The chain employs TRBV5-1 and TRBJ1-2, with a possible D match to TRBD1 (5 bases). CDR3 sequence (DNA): TGCGCCAGCAGCCTGGGACTGATCAACTATGGCTACACCTTC. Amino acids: CASSLGLINYGYTF.